This TCR beta chain is from a study of blood T cell repertoires in COVID-19. Authors' data handling: Scientists estimated how many nucleated cells there were by amplifying reference gene primers. Sequencing used immunoSEQ multiplex PCR; TCRdb keeps in-frame clones, though not all of them. Clone size and the V and J calls come from that table; the DNA yielded D and trimming. The table has about 150,000 clones, around 78% seen once. This CDR3 is built from 15 residues. Germline-derived CDR1 and CDR2 are MNHEY and SVGAGI. Unmatched junction bases numbered 8, after V lost 6 bases and J lost 10 bases. The source of this sequence is a man older than 75 with acute or convalescent COVID-19. Sequences were obtained from peripheral blood. The rearrangement uses TRBV6-5 and TRBJ2-1, with TRBD2 identical over 14 bases. The CDR3 DNA sequence: TGTGCCAGCAGGCACGGACTAGCGGGGGGCAGGGAGCAGTTCTTC. Its translation is CASRHGLAGGREQFF.